This TCR beta chain was recovered during a study of blood T cell repertoires in COVID-19 (dated by TCRdb to the early 2020s). General notes on the study: Samples from collaborators originated in the United States, Italy and Spain and spanned both the acute and convalescent phases of COVID-19. The material from the prospective study consisted of cDNA or gDNA derived from T cells, B-cell-depleted T cells, or PBMCs. A freely available public database, intended as a resource for researchers studying the immune response to SARS-CoV-2, is where the repertoires were released. Deeply sampled blood TCRbeta repertoires from subjects exposed to, actively infected with, or recovered from COVID-19 were included in the dataset. Sample metadata almost always included a de-identified subject ID, COVID-19 status, age in years and sex. Samples were obtained from the ongoing ImmuneRACE study (first 160 participants) and from about 1,300 subjects provided by 6 global collaborators. HLA class I and class II types, where available, came from metadata supplied by the sample provider rather than from assay-based typing. Paper-wide results and their limitations: How much clinical and demographic metadata was included differed by source and by participant, and the metadata was provided uncurated.

Participants in the prospective study were aged about 18 to 95 years, lived in 20 to 25 United States geographic areas, and enrolled through a virtual design. In the prospective study, participants were assigned to cohorts based on the clinical history participants reported in a screening survey and a study questionnaire. Recovered participants in ImmuneRACE Cohort 3 were defined as having two consecutive negative NP/OP PCR tests, clearance from a healthcare professional, or resolution of symptoms. In the prospective study, whole blood, serum and a nasopharyngeal or oropharyngeal swab were collected from each participant by mobile phlebotomists. Over an approximately 2-month period, participants in the prospective study had the option of providing additional blood draws and questionnaires. Prospective study blood samples were shipped either frozen or at room temperature before DNA extraction. The germline ends are 8 bases apart after V is trimmed by 1 base and J by 8 bases. The CDR3 spans 12 residues, from the cysteine through the phenylalanine. Here the CDR3 DNA is all that survives: 36 bases in frame from base 1. The germline V gene (reference sequence) provides CDR1 LGHDT and CDR2 YNNKEL.

TCRbeta CDR3 regions were amplified from genomic DNA by means of the immunoSEQ Assay, a bias-controlled multiplex PCR. The authors' pipeline ran thus. The number of nucleated cells in each sample was estimated by amplification of reference gene primers within the assay. To quantify the absolute abundance of each unique TCRbeta CDR3 rearrangement, sequence reads were collapsed and filtered. For each sample, productive Simpson clonality was calculated as the square root of Simpson's diversity index over productive rearrangements. Imported from immuneACCESS, the table was reduced by TCRdb to in-frame sequences with V and J called. These copies leave out some clones; in studies compared against another copy, an unresolved V gene accounts for under half, and the cause of the remainder is not known. Clone size and the V and J calls come from that table; the DNA yielded D and trimming. The sample table shows about 320,000 clones, and around nine tenths are seen once. The ten largest clones add up to around 2.5% of the sample.

Note on this clone: Which antigen it targets is not known. No much larger clone is present one base from it, and per-base qualities are unavailable.

This sequence was found in a man aged 55 to 70 who had recovered from COVID-19. The V and J genes are TRBV3-1 (or the pseudogene TRBV3-2) and TRBJ1-2, with the D segment identity uncertain. The material sequenced was PBMCs or T cells enriched from blood (not recorded which). The base sequence is TGTGCCAGCAGCCAAGCGAAAGAGGGCTACACCTTC. Its translation is CASSQAKEGYTF.